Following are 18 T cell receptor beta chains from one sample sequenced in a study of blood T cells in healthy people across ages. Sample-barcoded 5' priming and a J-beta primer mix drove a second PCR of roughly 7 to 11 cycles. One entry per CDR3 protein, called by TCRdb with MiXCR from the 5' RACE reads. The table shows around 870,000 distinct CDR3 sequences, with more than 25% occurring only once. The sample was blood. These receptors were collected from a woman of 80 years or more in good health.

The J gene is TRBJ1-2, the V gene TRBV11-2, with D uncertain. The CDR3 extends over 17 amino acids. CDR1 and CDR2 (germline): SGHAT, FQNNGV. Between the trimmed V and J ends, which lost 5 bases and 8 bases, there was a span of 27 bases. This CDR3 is CASSPTVGAGRTRGYTF. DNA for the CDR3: TGTGCCAGCAGCCCAACGGTTGGAGCGGGCAGAACTAGGGGCTACACCTTC.

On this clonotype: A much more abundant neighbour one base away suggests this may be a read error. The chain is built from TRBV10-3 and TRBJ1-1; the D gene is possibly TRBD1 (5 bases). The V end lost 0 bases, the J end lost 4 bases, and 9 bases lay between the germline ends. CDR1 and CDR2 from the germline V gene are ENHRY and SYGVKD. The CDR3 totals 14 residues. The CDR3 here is CAISESGVSTEAFF. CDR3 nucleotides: TGTGCCATCAGTGAGTCGGGGGTGAGCACTGAAGCTTTCTTT.

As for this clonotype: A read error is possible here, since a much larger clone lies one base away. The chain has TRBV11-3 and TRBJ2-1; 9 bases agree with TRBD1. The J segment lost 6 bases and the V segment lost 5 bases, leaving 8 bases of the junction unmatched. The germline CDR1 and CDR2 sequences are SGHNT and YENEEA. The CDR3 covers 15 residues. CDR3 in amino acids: CASSLGQGTVNEQFF. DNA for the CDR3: TGTGCCAGCAGCCTTGGACAGGGGACTGTCAATGAGCAGTTCTTC.

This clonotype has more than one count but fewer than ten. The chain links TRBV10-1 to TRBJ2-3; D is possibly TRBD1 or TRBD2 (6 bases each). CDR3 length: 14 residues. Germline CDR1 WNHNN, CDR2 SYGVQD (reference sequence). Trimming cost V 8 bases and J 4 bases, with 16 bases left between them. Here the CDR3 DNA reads TGCGCCAGCGGCGGATGGGGGGCCGCAGATACGCAGTATTTT. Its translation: CASGGWGAADTQYF.

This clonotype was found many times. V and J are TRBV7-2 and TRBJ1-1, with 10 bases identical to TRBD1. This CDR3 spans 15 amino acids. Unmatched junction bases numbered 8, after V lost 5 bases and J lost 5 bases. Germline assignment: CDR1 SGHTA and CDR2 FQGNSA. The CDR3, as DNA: TGTGCCAGCAGCACCCGACCGGGACAGGGGACTGAAGCTTTCTTT. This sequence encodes CASSTRPGQGTEAFF.

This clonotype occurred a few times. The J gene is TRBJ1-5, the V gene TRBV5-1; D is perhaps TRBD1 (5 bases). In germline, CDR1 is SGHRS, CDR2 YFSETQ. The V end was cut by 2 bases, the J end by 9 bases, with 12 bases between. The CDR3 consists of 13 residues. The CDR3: CASSFGGVWPQHF. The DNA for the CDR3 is TGCGCCAGCAGCTTCGGGGGGGTATGGCCCCAGCATTTT.

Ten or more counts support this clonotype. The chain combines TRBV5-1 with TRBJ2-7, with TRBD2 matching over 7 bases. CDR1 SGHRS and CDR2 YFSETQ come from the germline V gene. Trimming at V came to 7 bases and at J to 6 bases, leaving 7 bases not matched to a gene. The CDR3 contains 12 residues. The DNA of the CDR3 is TGCGCCAGCTCCTTGCGGGGGTCCGAGCAGTACTTC. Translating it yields CASSLRGSEQYF.

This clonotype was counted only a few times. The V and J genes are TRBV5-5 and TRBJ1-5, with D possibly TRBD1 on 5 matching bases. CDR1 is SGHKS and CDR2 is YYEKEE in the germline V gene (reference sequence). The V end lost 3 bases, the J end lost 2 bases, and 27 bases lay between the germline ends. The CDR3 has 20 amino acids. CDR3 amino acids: CASSSASPGHWGRRNQPQHF. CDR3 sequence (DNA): TGTGCCAGCAGCTCCGCGTCCCCGGGGCATTGGGGTAGACGCAATCAGCCCCAGCATTTT.

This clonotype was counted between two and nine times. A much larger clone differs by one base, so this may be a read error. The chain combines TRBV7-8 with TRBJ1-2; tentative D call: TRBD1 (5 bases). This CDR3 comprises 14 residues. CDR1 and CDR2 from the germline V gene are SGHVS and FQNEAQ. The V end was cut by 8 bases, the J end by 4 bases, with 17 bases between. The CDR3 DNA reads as TGTGCCAGCGGCCCGCGGGGGGGAACCTATGGCTACACCTTC. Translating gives CASGPRGGTYGYTF. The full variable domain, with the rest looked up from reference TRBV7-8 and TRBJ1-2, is GAGVSQSPRYKVAKRGQDVALRCDPISGHVSLFWYQQALGQGPEFLTYFQNEAQLDKSGLPSDRFFAERPEGSVSTLKIQRTQQEDSAVYLCASGPRGGTYGYTFGSGTRLTVV.

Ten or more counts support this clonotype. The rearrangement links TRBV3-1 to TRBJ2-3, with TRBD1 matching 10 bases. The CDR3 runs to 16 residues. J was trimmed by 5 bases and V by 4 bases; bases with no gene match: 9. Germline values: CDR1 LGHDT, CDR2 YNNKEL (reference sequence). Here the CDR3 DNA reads TGTGCCAGCAGCCTGAAAAGACAGGGGGCTGAAGATACGCAGTATTTT. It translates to CASSLKRQGAEDTQYF.

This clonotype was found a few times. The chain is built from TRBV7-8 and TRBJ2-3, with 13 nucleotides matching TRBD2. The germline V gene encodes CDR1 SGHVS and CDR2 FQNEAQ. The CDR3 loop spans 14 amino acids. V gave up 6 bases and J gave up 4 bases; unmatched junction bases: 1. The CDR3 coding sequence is TGTGCCAGCAGACTAGCGGGGGGGCCAGATACGCAGTATTTT. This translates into CASRLAGGPDTQYF. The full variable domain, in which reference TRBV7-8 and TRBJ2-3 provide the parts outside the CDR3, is GAGVSQSPRYKVAKRGQDVALRCDPISGHVSLFWYQQALGQGPEFLTYFQNEAQLDKSGLPSDRFFAERPEGSVSTLKIQRTQQEDSAVYLCASRLAGGPDTQYFGPGTRLTVL.

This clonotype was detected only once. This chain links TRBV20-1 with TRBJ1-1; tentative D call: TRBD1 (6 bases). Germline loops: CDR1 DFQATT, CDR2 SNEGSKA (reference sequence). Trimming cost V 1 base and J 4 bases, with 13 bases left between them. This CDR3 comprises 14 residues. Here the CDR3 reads CSARGVGGSTEAFF. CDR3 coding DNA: TGCAGTGCTAGAGGGGTGGGGGGCTCCACTGAAGCTTTCTTT.

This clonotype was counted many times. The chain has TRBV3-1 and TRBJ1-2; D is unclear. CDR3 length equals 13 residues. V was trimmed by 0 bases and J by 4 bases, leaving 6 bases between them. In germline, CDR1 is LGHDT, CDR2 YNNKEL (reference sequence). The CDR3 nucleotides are TGTGCCAGCAGCCAAGATCCCTTCTATGGCTACACCTTC. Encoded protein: CASSQDPFYGYTF.

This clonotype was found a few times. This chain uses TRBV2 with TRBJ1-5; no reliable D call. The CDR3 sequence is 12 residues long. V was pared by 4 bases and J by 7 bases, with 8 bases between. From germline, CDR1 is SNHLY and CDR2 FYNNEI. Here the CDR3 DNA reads TGTGCCAGCAGTGGGCCCCGACAGCCCCAGCATTTT. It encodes CASSGPRQPQHF. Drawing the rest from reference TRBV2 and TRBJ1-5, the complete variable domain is EPEVTQTPSHQVTQMGQEVILRCVPISNHLYFYWYRQILGQKVEFLVSFYNNEISEKSEIFDDQFSVERPDGSNFTLKIRSTKLEDSAMYFCASSGPRQPQHFGDGTRLSIL.

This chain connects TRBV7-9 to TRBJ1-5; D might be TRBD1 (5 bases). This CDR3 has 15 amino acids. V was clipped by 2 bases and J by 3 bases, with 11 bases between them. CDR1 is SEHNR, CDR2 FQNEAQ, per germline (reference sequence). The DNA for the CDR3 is TGTGCCAGCAGCTTAATTGGGGGGGACAATCAGCCCCAGCATTTT. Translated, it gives CASSLIGGDNQPQHF.

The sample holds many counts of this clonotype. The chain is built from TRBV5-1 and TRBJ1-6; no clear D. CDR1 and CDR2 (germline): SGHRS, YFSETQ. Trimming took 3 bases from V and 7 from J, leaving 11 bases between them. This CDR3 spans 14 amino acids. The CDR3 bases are TGCGCCAGCAGCTCTCCGGGCTACAATTCACCCCTCCACTTT. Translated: CASSSPGYNSPLHF.

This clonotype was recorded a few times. CDR3 nucleotide sequence: TGTGCCAGCAGCTTGCAGTATAGCAATCAGCCCCAGCATTTT. This sequence encodes CASSLQYSNQPQHF. The chain recombines TRBV5-5 with TRBJ1-5; D unclear. Germline V lookup: CDR1 SGHKS, CDR2 YYEKEE (reference sequence). The V end was cut by 1 base, the J end by 0 bases, with 5 bases between. The CDR3 is 14 amino acids. Full variable domain (rest looked up from reference TRBV5-5 and TRBJ1-5): DAGVTQSPTHLIKTRGQQVTLRCSPISGHKSVSWYQQVLGQGPQFIFQYYEKEERGRGNFPDRFSARQFPNYSSELNVNALLLGDSALYLCASSLQYSNQPQHFGDGTRLSIL.

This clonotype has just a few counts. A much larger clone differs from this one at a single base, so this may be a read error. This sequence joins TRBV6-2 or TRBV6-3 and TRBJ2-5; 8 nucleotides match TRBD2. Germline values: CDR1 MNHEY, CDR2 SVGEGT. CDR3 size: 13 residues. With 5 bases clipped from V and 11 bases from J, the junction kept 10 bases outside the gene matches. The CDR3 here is CASSLAGPAEQYF. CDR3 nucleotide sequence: TGTGCCAGCAGTCTAGCGGGCCCGGCAGAGCAGTACTTC.